Described below is a single T cell receptor (beta chain) sequence and its context. Its antigen is not known. This entry is derived from a study of T cell responses to AZD1222 COVID-19 vaccine. Libraries were prepared by immunoSEQ multiplex PCR; TCRdb keeps only in-frame clonotypes and omits some of them. Of 110,000 to 150,000 clones in the sample, just over 90% were seen once. Points from the study as a whole: Nearly half of spike-specific TCRs reportedly target unmutated variant regions. White British donors predominated, females outnumbered males, and clonal diversity was possibly underestimated.

V was shortened by 5 bases and J by 7 bases, with 8 bases between the two germline ends. Germline lookup yields CDR1 SEHNR and CDR2 FQNEAQ (reference sequence). This CDR3 contains 11 residues. The material sequenced was peripheral blood, taken on day 0 of AZD1222 vaccination. The rearrangement links TRBV7-9 to TRBJ1-2; D is undetermined. The TCR originated in an adult in good health. In DNA form, the CDR3 reads TGTGCCAGCAGCCTAGAGACTGGCTACACCTTC. Amino acids: CASSLETGYTF.